Below, 22 T cell receptor beta chains from the same sample are listed, as sequenced in a study of blood T cell repertoires in COVID-19. The protocol was immunoSEQ multiplex PCR, while the TCRdb copy is restricted to in-frame clones and leaves out a portion. The table has some 130,000 clones, 79% seen once. The sequenced sample consisted of peripheral blood. These receptors all come from a man aged 55 to 70 with acute or convalescent COVID-19.

J is TRBJ1-1 and V is TRBV5-1, with D possibly TRBD1 on 6 matching bases. There are 14 residues in the CDR3. In germline, CDR1 is SGHRS, CDR2 YFSETQ. Trimming removed 4 bases from V and 5 bases from J, with 15 bases in between. CDR3 coding DNA: TGCGCCAGCAGCGTTACAGGGCGGAGGACTGAAGCTTTCTTT. It yields the protein CASSVTGRRTEAFF.

This rearrangement joins TRBV27 to TRBJ2-1; the match to TRBD2 covers 13 bases. The CDR3 contains 15 residues. The V gene's germline CDR1 is MNHEY and CDR2 SMNVEV (reference sequence). V trimming: 4 bases; J trimming: 9 bases; junction bases outside the gene matches: 6. The CDR3 DNA reads TGTGCCAGCAGTTCGGGACTAGCGGGGAAGGGTGAGCAGTTCTTC. Amino acids: CASSSGLAGKGEQFF.

The rearrangement links TRBV19 to TRBJ2-1; 8 bases line up with TRBD2. Germline values: CDR1 LNHDA, CDR2 SQIVND (reference sequence). The CDR3 sequence is 13 residues long. The trim removed 6 bases at V and 7 bases at J, leaving 5 bases unmatched. The CDR3 protein is CASRAAGENEQFF. CDR3 nucleotides: TGTGCCAGTAGAGCAGCGGGGGAAAATGAGCAGTTCTTC.

This sequence joins TRBV3-1 (or the pseudogene TRBV3-2) and TRBJ2-1; D is perhaps TRBD2 (7 bases). V lost 4 bases and J lost 7, with 20 bases in between. Germline V CDR1 and CDR2: LGHDT, YNNKEL (reference sequence). This CDR3 is built from 16 residues. The CDR3 loop reads CASSLMTPRGGNEQFF. DNA of the CDR3: TGTGCCAGCAGCCTAATGACTCCCAGGGGAGGGAATGAGCAGTTCTTC.

This clone has more than one count but fewer than ten. The chain is built from TRBV27 and TRBJ2-1; a possible D gene is TRBD2 (5 bases). V lost 0 bases, J lost 5 bases, and 11 bases lay in between. CDR1 MNHEY and CDR2 SMNVEV come from the germline V gene (reference sequence). This CDR3 is built from 15 residues. The CDR3 sequence is CASSLSWRVDNEQFF. CDR3 DNA: TGTGCCAGCAGTTTATCTTGGCGGGTGGACAATGAGCAGTTCTTC.

The V call is TRBV4-3, the J call TRBJ1-5; a possible D gene is TRBD1 (5 bases). Trimming stripped 0 bases from V and 5 bases from J, with 8 bases between. The CDR3 has 14 amino acids. Germline V gene data show CDR1 as LGHNA and CDR2 as YSLEER. CDR3 sequence: CASSQEMTDQPQHF. The CDR3 DNA sequence: TGCGCCAGCAGCCAAGAGATGACAGATCAGCCCCAGCATTTT.

This chain connects TRBV6-5 to TRBJ2-3; TRBD2 matches 9 bases. From germline, CDR1 is MNHEY and CDR2 SVGAGI. The length of the CDR3 is 15 residues. V lost 4 bases and J lost 4; bases outside the gene matches: 6. The CDR3 sequence: CASSLGGRGPDTQYF. The CDR3 bases are TGTGCCAGCAGTTTAGGCGGGAGGGGCCCAGATACGCAGTATTTT.

The CDR3: CASSYFAGETQYF. The CDR3 bases are TGTGCCAGCAGTTACTTTGCGGGAGAGACCCAGTACTTC. The rearrangement uses TRBV6-6 and TRBJ2-5; possible D gene TRBD2, 5 bases. Trimming removed 1 base at V and 4 bases at J, with 7 bases between. This CDR3 is 13 amino acids long. Germline lookup yields CDR1 MNHNY and CDR2 SVGAGI (reference sequence).

V gene TRBV7-2 combines with J gene TRBJ2-7; perhaps TRBD1 as D (6 bases). Germline assignment: CDR1 SGHTA and CDR2 FQGNSA. The CDR3 length is 13 residues. Trimming removed 4 bases from V and 2 bases from J, with 9 bases in between. The CDR3 loop reads CASSSTGPYEQYF. In DNA, the CDR3 is TGTGCCAGCAGCTCCACAGGGCCCTACGAGCAGTACTTC.

This clone was seen a few times. The chain is built from TRBV9 and TRBJ2-2; D gene unclear. From germline, CDR1 is SGDLS and CDR2 YYNGEE. The CDR3 covers 15 residues. Trimming shortened V by 0 bases and J by 4 bases, and 10 bases separated the two germline ends. Written as DNA, the CDR3 is TGTGCCAGCAGCGTAGCTCCCCCCCCCACCGGGGAGCTGTTTTTT. This sequence encodes CASSVAPPPTGELFF.

This clone is a singleton in its sample. V is TRBV5-4 and J is TRBJ1-4; 7 nucleotides match TRBD1. CDR3 length: 13 residues. Germline CDR1 reads SGHNT; CDR2 reads YYREEE (reference sequence). The V segment lost 4 bases and the J segment 5 bases; nucleotides outside the gene matches: 2. Written as DNA, the CDR3 is TGTGCCAGCAGCGAGACAGGGAATGAAAAACTGTTTTTT. It specifies CASSETGNEKLFF.

The V gene is TRBV27, the J gene TRBJ2-4, with D possibly TRBD1 on 6 matching bases. CDR1 is MNHEY and CDR2 is SMNVEV in the germline V gene (reference sequence). The V gene lost 8 bases and the J gene lost 12 bases, with 23 bases spanning the gap. This CDR3 is built from 14 residues. The CDR3: CASGRTAALGAQYF. CDR3 DNA: TGTGCCAGCGGACGGACAGCAGCTTTGGGAGCTCAGTACTTC.

The V gene is TRBV19, the J gene TRBJ2-7; possible D gene TRBD1, 6 bases. This CDR3 has 12 amino acids. V lost 6 bases and J lost 6, with 12 bases in between. From germline, CDR1 is LNHDA and CDR2 SQIVND (reference sequence). The CDR3 reads CASRGTLGEQYF. The CDR3 DNA is TGTGCCAGTAGGGGGACATTAGGCGAGCAGTACTTC.

The rearrangement joins TRBV6-5 to TRBJ1-2; 9 bases agree with TRBD1. Germline lookup yields CDR1 MNHEY and CDR2 SVGAGI. With V trimmed by 6 bases and J by 7 bases, 6 bases remained unmatched. The CDR3 is 13 residues long. CDR3 DNA sequence: TGTGCCAGCAGCCGGGGACAGGGTCTTGGCTACACCTTC. This sequence encodes CASSRGQGLGYTF.

The chain employs TRBV11-1 and TRBJ1-1; D not resolved. V was cut by 2 bases and J by 3 bases, with 7 bases left in between. This CDR3 comprises 13 residues. Germline values: CDR1 SGHAT, CDR2 FQDESV (reference sequence). This CDR3 is CASSLMADTEAFF. CDR3 DNA sequence: TGTGCCAGCAGCTTAATGGCGGACACTGAAGCTTTCTTT.

V usage is TRBV5-4 and J usage is TRBJ1-5, with 7 bases fitting TRBD1. The CDR3 has 15 residues. The germline V gene encodes CDR1 SGHNT and CDR2 YYREEE (reference sequence). V was clipped by 4 bases and J by 0 bases; unmatched bases: 4. The CDR3 coding sequence is TGTGCCAGCAGCGCCGGGACAGATAGCAATCAGCCCCAGCATTTT. It specifies CASSAGTDSNQPQHF. The full variable domain, its missing parts supplied by reference TRBV5-4 and TRBJ1-5, is ETGVTQSPTHLIKTRGQQVTLRCSSQSGHNTVSWYQQALGQGPQFIFQYYREEENGRGNFPPRFSGLQFPNYSSELNVNALELDDSALYLCASSAGTDSNQPQHFGDGTRLSIL.

This rearrangement joins TRBV29-1 to TRBJ2-1; TRBD1 agrees at 10 bases. V trimming: 7 bases; J trimming: 6 bases; junction bases outside the gene matches: 12. The CDR3 has 15 residues. Germline CDR1 is SQVTM and CDR2 is ANQGSEA. Here the CDR3 DNA reads TGCAGCGCCTCGCCCCGACAGGGGGCAGGCAATGAGCAGTTCTTC. This sequence encodes CSASPRQGAGNEQFF.

V gene TRBV19 combines with J gene TRBJ1-6, with TRBD1 identical over 7 bases. Germline CDR1 reads LNHDA; CDR2 reads SQIVND (reference sequence). The CDR3 spans 13 residues. V shed 9 bases and J 8 bases; nucleotides not matched to a gene: 7. The CDR3 region is CASRQGGDSPLHF. The CDR3 nucleotides are TGTGCCAGCAGACAGGGCGGAGATTCACCCCTCCACTTT. The full variable domain, with the rest looked up from reference TRBV19 and TRBJ1-6, is DGGITQSPKYLFRKEGQNVTLSCEQNLNHDAMYWYRQDPGQGLRLIYYSQIVNDFQKGDIAEGYSVSREKKESFPLTVTSAQKNPTAFYLCASRQGGDSPLHFGNGTRLTVT.

The chain uses TRBV4-2 and TRBJ2-3; D remains unclear. The CDR3 sequence is 13 residues long. V lost 0 bases and J lost 2, with 3 bases in between. Per the germline V gene, CDR1 is LGHNA and CDR2 is YNFKEQ. CDR3 sequence: CASSQDYTDTQYF. CDR3 bases: TGTGCCAGCAGCCAAGATTACACAGATACGCAGTATTTT.

The chain employs TRBV29-1 and TRBJ1-2; weak D call: TRBD1 (6 bases). V was cut by 3 bases and J by 6 bases, with 20 bases left in between. CDR3 length: 15 amino acids. CDR1 and CDR2 from the germline V gene are SQVTM and ANQGSEA. The DNA of the CDR3 is TGCAGCGTTGAGGGAGCGTTGGCCGGGGGGCATGGCTACACCTTC. It codes for CSVEGALAGGHGYTF. Variable domain in full (rest from reference TRBV29-1 and TRBJ1-2): SAVISQKPSRDICQRGTSLTIQCQVDSQVTMMFWYRQQPGQSLTLIATANQGSEATYESGFVIDKFPISRPNLTFSTLTVSNMSPEDSSIYLCSVEGALAGGHGYTFGSGTRLTVV.

The CDR3 region is CASSTLAGNPTDTQYF. The DNA for the CDR3 is TGTGCCAGCAGCACACTAGCGGGAAACCCCACAGATACGCAGTATTTT. The genes are TRBV7-2 and TRBJ2-3; 10 bases map to TRBD2. The CDR3 covers 16 residues. Germline V CDR1 and CDR2: SGHTA, FQGNSA. V shed 5 bases and J 2 bases; nucleotides not matched to a gene: 7.

The V gene is TRBV5-1, the J gene TRBJ1-3, with 7 bases matching TRBD1. Germline CDR1 SGHRS, CDR2 YFSETQ. The CDR3 has 17 residues. V was clipped by 0 bases and J by 1 base; unmatched bases: 7. The CDR3 spells CASSLGTLQGSGNTIYF. CDR3 bases: TGCGCCAGCAGCTTGGGGACGCTACAGGGGTCTGGAAACACCATATATTTT.